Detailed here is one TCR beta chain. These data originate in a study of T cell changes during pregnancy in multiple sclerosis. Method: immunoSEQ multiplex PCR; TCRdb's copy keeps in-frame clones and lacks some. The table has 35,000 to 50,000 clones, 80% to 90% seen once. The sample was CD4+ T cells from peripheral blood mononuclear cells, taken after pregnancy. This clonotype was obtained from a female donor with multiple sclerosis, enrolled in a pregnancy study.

The CDR3 DNA follows: TGTGCCAGCAGGTCCGGGACAGGGGACAACTATGGCTACACCTTC. The encoded protein is CASRSGTGDNYGYTF. V and J are TRBV5-4 and TRBJ1-2; 10 positions match TRBD1. The CDR3 runs to 15 residues. The ends lost 5 bases at V and 2 bases at J; junction bases unmatched: 6. Germline assignment: CDR1 SGHNT and CDR2 YYREEE (reference sequence).